The rows below give T cell receptor beta chains drawn from one sample of a study of OX40 agonist ivuxolimab in advanced cancers. Profiled with immunoSEQ multiplex PCR; TCRdb holds only in-frame clones, not every one. The sample has 50,000 to 70,000 clones, over 80% seen once. The sample consisted of CD4+ or CD8+ T cells sorted from blood, taken in a trial of the OX40 agonist ivuxolimab. The receptors originated from an adult with an advanced solid tumor such as melanoma, head and neck, liver or kidney cancer. Each CDR3 is given with its conserved first and last residue. The order of the fields is clone size, V gene, J gene, D gene, CDR3 protein, CDR3 DNA. The D gene is left open where the match is weak. Clone size is shown for a subset of rows, as once, few, many or a class of expanded clone.

abundance: many
v_gene: TRBV6-5
j_gene: TRBJ2-7
d_gene: TRBD1
CDR3aa: CASSRDRGLYEQYF
CDR3nt: TGTGCCAGCAGTCGGGACAGGGGGCTCTACGAGCAGTACTTC

abundance: .
v_gene: TRBV27
j_gene: TRBJ2-3
d_gene: .
CDR3aa: CASRKETGTFTDTQYF
CDR3nt: TGTGCCAGCAGGAAGGAGACAGGGACTTTCACAGATACGCAGTATTTT

abundance: .
v_gene: TRBV6-1
j_gene: TRBJ1-2
d_gene: .
CDR3aa: CASTGSQGPNYGYTF
CDR3nt: TGTGCCAGCACCGGAAGCCAGGGGCCTAACTATGGCTACACCTTC

abundance: .
v_gene: TRBV6-5
j_gene: TRBJ1-5
d_gene: .
CDR3aa: CASSPQISNQPQHF
CDR3nt: TGTGCCAGCAGCCCCCAAATTAGCAATCAGCCCCAGCATTTT

abundance: .
v_gene: TRBV4-1
j_gene: TRBJ2-3
d_gene: TRBD1
CDR3aa: CASSQGQGATDTQYF
CDR3nt: TGCGCCAGCAGCCAAGGACAGGGGGCCACAGATACGCAGTATTTT

abundance: .
v_gene: TRBV9
j_gene: TRBJ1-2
d_gene: .
CDR3aa: CASSDVVRSFDYGYTF
CDR3nt: TGTGCCAGCAGCGACGTAGTTCGTAGTTTCGACTATGGCTACACCTTC

abundance: .
v_gene: TRBV9
j_gene: TRBJ2-3
d_gene: .
CDR3aa: CASSVWRSSTDTQYF
CDR3nt: TGTGCCAGCAGCGTATGGCGGTCTTCCACAGATACGCAGTATTTT

abundance: .
v_gene: TRBV18
j_gene: TRBJ2-7
d_gene: TRBD1
CDR3aa: CASSPGTGFGEQYF
CDR3nt: TGTGCCAGCTCACCAGGGACAGGGTTCGGCGAGCAGTACTTC

abundance: .
v_gene: TRBV13
j_gene: TRBJ2-1
d_gene: .
CDR3aa: CASGGDIYNEQFF
CDR3nt: TGTGCCAGTGGCGGGGACATATACAATGAGCAGTTCTTC

abundance: .
v_gene: TRBV7-2
j_gene: TRBJ1-2
d_gene: TRBD1
CDR3aa: CASSPRTGPLYGYTF
CDR3nt: TGTGCCAGCAGCCCCCGGACAGGGCCCCTCTATGGCTACACCTTC

abundance: .
v_gene: TRBV6-5
j_gene: TRBJ2-1
d_gene: .
CDR3aa: CASSYSSSTSYEQFF
CDR3nt: TGTGCCAGCAGTTACTCGAGTTCTACTAGCTATGAGCAGTTCTTC

abundance: .
v_gene: TRBV18
j_gene: TRBJ1-4
d_gene: .
CDR3aa: CASSPETRGEEKLFF
CDR3nt: TGTGCCAGCTCACCCGAGACCAGGGGTGAAGAAAAACTGTTTTTT

abundance: .
v_gene: TRBV7-9
j_gene: TRBJ2-4
d_gene: .
CDR3aa: CASSLGPDRLQYF
CDR3nt: TGTGCCAGCAGCTTGGGGCCCGACAGGTTGCAGTACTTC

abundance: .
v_gene: TRBV6-1
j_gene: TRBJ2-1
d_gene: .
CDR3aa: CASSGGGGTSQFF
CDR3nt: TGTGCCAGCAGTGGGGGTGGAGGGACCTCGCAGTTCTTC

abundance: .
v_gene: TRBV6-5
j_gene: TRBJ2-6
d_gene: .
CDR3aa: CASAYGANVLTF
CDR3nt: TGTGCCAGTGCGTACGGGGCCAACGTCCTGACTTTC

abundance: .
v_gene: TRBV4-2
j_gene: TRBJ2-1
d_gene: .
CDR3aa: CASSQNWGEAYNEQFF
CDR3nt: TGTGCCAGCAGCCAAAATTGGGGGGAAGCCTACAATGAGCAGTTCTTC

abundance: .
v_gene: TRBV9
j_gene: TRBJ2-5
d_gene: .
CDR3aa: CASSVGGRAQETQYF
CDR3nt: TGTGCCAGCAGCGTAGGCGGCAGAGCCCAAGAGACCCAGTACTTC

abundance: .
v_gene: TRBV11-2
j_gene: TRBJ2-3
d_gene: TRBD2
CDR3aa: CASSPGTIPTDTQYF
CDR3nt: TGTGCCAGCAGCCCCGGGACTATCCCCACAGATACGCAGTATTTT

abundance: .
v_gene: TRBV7-8
j_gene: TRBJ1-1
d_gene: .
CDR3aa: CASSLKGRTEAFF
CDR3nt: TGTGCCAGCAGCTTAAAAGGGCGCACTGAAGCTTTCTTT

abundance: .
v_gene: TRBV4-3
j_gene: TRBJ1-2
d_gene: .
CDR3aa: CASSQGQAGGYGYTF
CDR3nt: TGCGCCAGCAGCCAAGGACAGGCGGGTGGCTATGGCTACACCTTC

abundance: .
v_gene: TRBV28
j_gene: TRBJ2-3
d_gene: TRBD2
CDR3aa: CASSPGLAALTDTQYF
CDR3nt: TGTGCCAGCAGTCCGGGACTAGCGGCCCTCACAGATACGCAGTATTTT

abundance: .
v_gene: TRBV7-9
j_gene: TRBJ1-2
d_gene: .
CDR3aa: CASSGGVIGYGYTF
CDR3nt: TGTGCCAGCAGCGGAGGGGTAATCGGCTATGGCTACACCTTC

abundance: .
v_gene: TRBV11-2
j_gene: TRBJ2-3
d_gene: TRBD2
CDR3aa: CASSLYLAGTGSTDTQYF
CDR3nt: TGTGCCAGCAGCTTATATCTAGCGGGAACGGGGAGCACAGATACGCAGTATTTT

abundance: .
v_gene: TRBV30
j_gene: TRBJ2-7
d_gene: TRBD1
CDR3aa: CAWSGTGSYEQYF
CDR3nt: TGTGCCTGGAGTGGGACAGGAAGCTACGAGCAGTACTTC

abundance: .
v_gene: TRBV2
j_gene: TRBJ2-7
d_gene: TRBD2
CDR3aa: CASRASGSSYEQYF
CDR3nt: TGTGCCAGCAGGGCAAGCGGGAGCTCCTACGAGCAGTACTTC

abundance: .
v_gene: TRBV9
j_gene: TRBJ1-1
d_gene: TRBD1
CDR3aa: CASSAPGTDSRAFF
CDR3nt: TGTGCCAGCAGCGCCCCCGGGACAGACAGTAGGGCTTTCTTT

abundance: .
v_gene: TRBV29-1
j_gene: TRBJ1-5
d_gene: .
CDR3aa: CSAGMANQPQHF
CDR3nt: TGCAGCGCTGGTATGGCCAATCAGCCCCAGCATTTT

abundance: .
v_gene: TRBV2
j_gene: TRBJ1-3
d_gene: .
CDR3aa: CASRVGTTVSGNTIYF
CDR3nt: TGTGCCAGCAGGGTAGGGACGACAGTCTCTGGAAACACCATATATTTT

abundance: .
v_gene: TRBV7-3
j_gene: TRBJ2-5
d_gene: .
CDR3aa: CASSPAGTQGETQYF
CDR3nt: TGTGCCAGCAGCCCCGCCGGGACTCAAGGGGAGACCCAGTACTTC

abundance: .
v_gene: TRBV18
j_gene: TRBJ1-5
d_gene: .
CDR3aa: CASSDGRDQPQHF
CDR3nt: TGTGCCAGCTCTGACGGGAGGGATCAGCCCCAGCATTTT

abundance: .
v_gene: TRBV27
j_gene: TRBJ2-7
d_gene: TRBD1
CDR3aa: CASSRQGVSYEQYF
CDR3nt: TGTGCCAGCAGCCGACAGGGGGTTTCCTACGAGCAGTACTTC

abundance: .
v_gene: TRBV7-2
j_gene: TRBJ2-5
d_gene: TRBD2
CDR3aa: CASSLGGASGGKTQYF
CDR3nt: TGTGCCAGCAGCTTAGGGGGAGCTAGCGGGGGAAAGACCCAGTACTTC

abundance: .
v_gene: TRBV4-1
j_gene: TRBJ1-5
d_gene: TRBD1
CDR3aa: CASSGAGTGTLYSNQPQHF
CDR3nt: TGCGCCAGCAGCGGGGCCGGGACAGGGACACTTTATAGCAATCAGCCCCAGCATTTT

abundance: .
v_gene: TRBV21-1
j_gene: TRBJ1-5
d_gene: .
CDR3aa: CASSKGTETYSNQPQHF
CDR3nt: TGTGCCAGCAGCAAAGGGACAGAGACTTATAGCAATCAGCCCCAGCATTTT

abundance: .
v_gene: TRBV7-2
j_gene: TRBJ1-2
d_gene: TRBD1
CDR3aa: CASSPTGTDYGYTF
CDR3nt: TGTGCCAGCAGCCCAACCGGGACAGACTATGGCTACACCTTC

abundance: .
v_gene: TRBV5-5
j_gene: TRBJ1-2
d_gene: .
CDR3aa: CASSRGSYGYTF
CDR3nt: TGTGCCAGCAGCAGGGGTAGCTATGGCTACACCTTC

abundance: once
v_gene: TRBV5-4
j_gene: TRBJ1-3
d_gene: TRBD1
CDR3aa: CASSLGTAGNTIYF
CDR3nt: TGTGCCAGCAGCCTCGGGACAGCCGGAAACACCATATATTTT

abundance: .
v_gene: TRBV7-8
j_gene: TRBJ2-7
d_gene: .
CDR3aa: CASTRQGSPYEQYF
CDR3nt: TGTGCCAGCACCAGGCAGGGGTCTCCCTACGAGCAGTACTTC